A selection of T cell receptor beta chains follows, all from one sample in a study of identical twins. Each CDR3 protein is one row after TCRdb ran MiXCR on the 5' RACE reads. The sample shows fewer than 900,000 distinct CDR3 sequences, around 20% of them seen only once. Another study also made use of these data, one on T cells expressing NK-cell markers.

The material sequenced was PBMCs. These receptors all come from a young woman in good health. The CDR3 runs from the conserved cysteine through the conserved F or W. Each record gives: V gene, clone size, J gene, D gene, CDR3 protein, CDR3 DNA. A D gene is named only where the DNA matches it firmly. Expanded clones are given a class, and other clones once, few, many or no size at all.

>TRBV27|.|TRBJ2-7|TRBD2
CASKQGLAETYEQYF
TGTGCCAGCAAGCAGGGACTAGCGGAAACCTACGAGCAGTACTTC
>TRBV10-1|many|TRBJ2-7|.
CASSGTSSYEQYF
TGCGCCAGCAGTGGGACGAGCTCCTACGAGCAGTACTTC
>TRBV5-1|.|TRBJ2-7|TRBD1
CASSLGDSYVYEQYF
TGCGCCAGCAGCTTGGGGGACAGTTATGTCTACGAGCAGTACTTC
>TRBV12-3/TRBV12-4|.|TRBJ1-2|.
CASSLDGLYGYTF
TGTGCCAGCAGTCTGGACGGACTCTATGGCTACACCTTC
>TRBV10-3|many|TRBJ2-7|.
CAISGQFQSSYEQYF
TGTGCCATCAGTGGACAGTTTCAAAGCTCCTACGAGCAGTACTTC
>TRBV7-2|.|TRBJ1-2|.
CASKAEIYGYTF
TGTGCAAGCAAGGCAGAGATCTATGGCTACACCTTC
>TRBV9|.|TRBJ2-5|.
CASSVGRLIQETQYF
TGTGCCAGCAGCGTAGGTCGGCTTATTCAAGAGACCCAGTACTTC
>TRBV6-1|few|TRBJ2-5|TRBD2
CASRTGTSGGPYQETQYF
TGTGCCAGCAGGACCGGGACTAGCGGGGGGCCGTACCAAGAGACCCAGTACTTC
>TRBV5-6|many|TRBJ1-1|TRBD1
CASSYLQGGYTEAFF
TGTGCCAGCAGCTACTTACAGGGGGGATACACTGAAGCTTTCTTT
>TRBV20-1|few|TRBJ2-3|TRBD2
CSVTIPAGVGRDTQYF
TGCAGTGTTACCATTCCAGCGGGAGTAGGGAGGGATACGCAGTATTTT
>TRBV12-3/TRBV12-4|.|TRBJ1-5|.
CASSLAKRRPQHF
TGTGCCAGCAGTTTAGCTAAGCGAAGGCCCCAGCATTTT
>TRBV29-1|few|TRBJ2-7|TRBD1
CSVGGQVVDEQYF
TGCAGCGTTGGGGGACAGGTCGTCGACGAGCAGTACTTC
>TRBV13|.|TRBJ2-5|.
CASTQTTRGQTQYF
TGTGCCAGCACTCAAACAACCCGGGGGCAGACCCAGTACTTC
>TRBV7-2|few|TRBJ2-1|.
CASSLVARTHEQFF
TGTGCCAGCAGCTTAGTGGCTAGGACCCATGAGCAGTTCTTC
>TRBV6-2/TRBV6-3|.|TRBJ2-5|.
CASSADWEETQYF
TGTGCCAGCAGTGCGGACTGGGAAGAGACCCAGTACTTC
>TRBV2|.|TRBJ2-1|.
CASGPRARNEQFF
TGTGCCAGCGGACCTCGGGCCAGGAATGAGCAGTTCTTC
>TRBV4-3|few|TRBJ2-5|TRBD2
CASSQDKGRASGQETQYF
TGCGCCAGCAGCCAAGATAAAGGTCGGGCTAGCGGTCAAGAGACCCAGTACTTC
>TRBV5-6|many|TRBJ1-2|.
CASSLGQVYYGYTF
TGTGCCAGCAGCTTGGGACAGGTTTACTATGGCTACACCTTC
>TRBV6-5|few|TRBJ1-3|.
CASSSRGGNTIYF
TGTGCCAGCAGTTCCCGGGGAGGAAACACCATATATTTT
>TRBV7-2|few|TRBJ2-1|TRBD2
CASSLAPGLGNEQFF
TGTGCCAGCAGCTTAGCCCCGGGACTAGGCAATGAGCAGTTCTTC
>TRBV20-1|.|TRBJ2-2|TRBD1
CSARREGADGELFF
TGCAGTGCTAGGAGAGAGGGGGCTGACGGGGAGCTGTTTTTT
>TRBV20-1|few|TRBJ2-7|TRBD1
CSARPGTGGAEQYF
TGCAGTGCTAGACCTGGGACAGGGGGCGCCGAGCAGTACTTC
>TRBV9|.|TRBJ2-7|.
CASSTVEGEQYF
TGTGCCAGCAGCACCGTAGAGGGCGAGCAGTACTTC
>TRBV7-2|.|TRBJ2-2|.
CASSSPTENTGELFF
TGTGCCAGCAGCTCACCGACAGAGAACACCGGGGAGCTGTTTTTT
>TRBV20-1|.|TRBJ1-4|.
CSAMREKLFF
TGCAGTGCAATGAGGGAAAAACTGTTTTTT
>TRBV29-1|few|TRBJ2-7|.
CSAYSDIAYEQYF
TGCAGCGCCTACAGTGATATTGCCTACGAGCAGTACTTC